This is a list of T cell receptor beta chains from one sample in a study of blood T cell repertoires in COVID-19. TCRdb's copy holds only in-frame clones and misses some; the assay was immunoSEQ multiplex PCR. The sample lists some 340,000 clones, roughly four fifths occurring once. The sample comprised PBMCs or T cells enriched from blood (not recorded which). The receptor set was obtained from a woman aged 45-60 years who had recovered from COVID-19. The CDR3 runs from the conserved cysteine through the conserved F or W. A D gene is named only where the DNA matches it firmly. Only part of the rows carry a size: once, few, many, or a class if the clone is expanded.

V	D	size	J	DNA	CDR3
TRBV5-1	TRBD1	NA	TRBJ1-2	TGCGCCAGCAGCTTGGGTCGACAGGGGAATGGCTACACCTTC	CASSLGRQGNGYTF
TRBV2	TRBD1	NA	TRBJ2-7	TGTGCCAGCAGTAGACAGGGCGGCTCCTACGAGCAGTACTTC	CASSRQGGSYEQYF
TRBV5-1	NA	NA	TRBJ2-7	TGCGCCAGCAGCTTGGAGGCAGGATACGAGCAGTACTTC	CASSLEAGYEQYF
TRBV7-2	NA	once	TRBJ1-2	TGTGCCAGCAGCGCGGGGCAGCCGCTTAGTTATGGCTACACCTTC	CASSAGQPLSYGYTF
TRBV9	NA	NA	TRBJ2-1	TGTGCCAGCAGCGTAGTGTCTAGAAACAATGAGCAGTTCTTC	CASSVVSRNNEQFF
TRBV25-1	NA	NA	TRBJ1-1	TGTGCCAGCAGTGAACCCGGGATAACTGAAGCTTTCTTT	CASSEPGITEAFF
TRBV5-1	TRBD1	NA	TRBJ1-1	TGCGCCAGCAGCATCCTCACCGGACAGGGGGCCTTCTTT	CASSILTGQGAFF
TRBV3-1/TRBV3-2	TRBD2	few	TRBJ2-1	TGTGCCAGCAGCCAAAGAGCGGGAGTAGTTGCCTACAATGAGCAGTTCTTC	CASSQRAGVVAYNEQFF
TRBV3-1/TRBV3-2	NA	NA	TRBJ1-3	TGTGCCAGCAGCCTTACCCCCCGGGTCCGTTCTGGAAACACCATATATTTT	CASSLTPRVRSGNTIYF
TRBV11-1	NA	NA	TRBJ1-1	TGTGCCAGCAGCTTAGTCGGGGGGAACACTGAAGCTTTCTTT	CASSLVGGNTEAFF
TRBV7-3	NA	NA	TRBJ2-1	TGTGCCAGCAGCTTAAGCGGCGAGTATAACAATGAGCAGTTCTTC	CASSLSGEYNNEQFF
TRBV6-5	NA	NA	TRBJ1-3	TGTGCCACAAACCAGAGGGAGGGAACCGGAAACACCATATATTTT	CATNQREGTGNTIYF
TRBV5-4	NA	NA	TRBJ2-4	TGTGCCAGCAGTGAGAGTGAACTAGCCAAAAACATTCAGTACTTC	CASSESELAKNIQYF
TRBV7-2	NA	NA	TRBJ1-1	TGTGCCAGCAGCCGCCTCGCAGGGAACACTGAAGCTTTCTTT	CASSRLAGNTEAFF
TRBV7-9	NA	NA	TRBJ2-1	TGTGCCAGCACCCCATGGGGTCTCGGGGGGCCGGCCAATGAGCAGTTCTTC	CASTPWGLGGPANEQFF
TRBV30	NA	NA	TRBJ1-2	TGTGCCTGGGGGAGCAGGGCAGGGAAAAACTATGGCTACACCTTC	CAWGSRAGKNYGYTF
TRBV5-1	NA	NA	TRBJ1-1	TGCGCCAGCAGCACGGCGCGGGGCGATGAAGCTTTCTTT	CASSTARGDEAFF
TRBV7-3	NA	NA	TRBJ2-5	TGTGCCAGCAGCTCAGGCGGGACCAAAGAGACCCAGTACTTC	CASSSGGTKETQYF
TRBV4-2	NA	NA	TRBJ1-2	TGTGCCAGCAGCCAGGCCCCTAACTATGGCTACACCTTC	CASSQAPNYGYTF
TRBV27	NA	NA	TRBJ1-4	TGTGCCAGCAGTTTATCGTGGGCAGCAACTAATGAAAAACTGTTTTTT	CASSLSWAATNEKLFF
TRBV6-2/TRBV6-3	NA	NA	TRBJ2-7	TGTGCCAGCAGTGCTTCCACCGGGGTCGAGCAGTACTTC	CASSASTGVEQYF
TRBV6-5	TRBD2	NA	TRBJ2-3	TGTGCCGCACGGGAGGGCGGCACAGATACGCAGTATTTT	CAAREGGTDTQYF
TRBV7-6	TRBD2	NA	TRBJ2-7	TGTGCCAGCAGCCCAGGACTAGCGGGGGTTTCCTACGAGCAGTACTTC	CASSPGLAGVSYEQYF
TRBV19	TRBD1	NA	TRBJ1-2	TGTGCCAGTACGAAACAGGGGACAAACTATGGCTACACCTTC	CASTKQGTNYGYTF
TRBV5-4	TRBD2	NA	TRBJ2-3	TGTGCCAGCAGCTCGAGGACTAGCGGCACAGATACGCAGTATTTT	CASSSRTSGTDTQYF
TRBV7-2	TRBD1	few	TRBJ1-5	TGTGCCAGCAGCTTACCTCAGGGACAGGGGGATCAGCCCCAGCATTTT	CASSLPQGQGDQPQHF
TRBV30	NA	NA	TRBJ1-1	TGTGCCTGGAGCCATGCAGGGCCGGGTGAAGCTTTCTTT	CAWSHAGPGEAFF
TRBV5-1	NA	NA	TRBJ2-2	TGCGCCAGCAGCTTGGAACAGAGAAACACCGGGGAGCTGTTTTTT	CASSLEQRNTGELFF
TRBV5-1	TRBD1	NA	TRBJ2-5	TGCGCCAGCAGCCCACAGGGGTGGATGGGAGAGACCCAGTACTTC	CASSPQGWMGETQYF
TRBV7-9	NA	NA	TRBJ1-2	TGTGCCAGCAGCACCGCAGGAGGCGGCTACACCTTC	CASSTAGGGYTF
TRBV5-4	TRBD1	NA	TRBJ1-3	TGTGCCAGCAGCCTCAGGGGGAGCTCTGGAAACACCATATATTTT	CASSLRGSSGNTIYF
TRBV6-2/TRBV6-3	NA	few	TRBJ1-2	TGTGCCAGCAGTACCAACAGGTATACTAACTATGGCTACACCTTC	CASSTNRYTNYGYTF
TRBV6-2/TRBV6-3	TRBD1	NA	TRBJ1-4	TGTGCCAGCAGTTACCTTAAGGGGGCCAATGAAAAACTGTTTTTT	CASSYLKGANEKLFF
TRBV2	NA	NA	TRBJ1-4	TGTGCCAGCAGTGAACAGACATCTAATGAAAAACTGTTTTTT	CASSEQTSNEKLFF
TRBV9	NA	few	TRBJ1-1	TGTGCCAGCAGCGTGGATCCCCCCGGGGGGATGAACACTGAAGCTTTCTTT	CASSVDPPGGMNTEAFF
TRBV19	NA	NA	TRBJ2-7	TGTGCCAGTAGTCGACAGGAGAGCTCCTACGAGCAGTACTTC	CASSRQESSYEQYF
TRBV9	TRBD2	once	TRBJ2-5	TGTGCCAGCAGCGTTACTAGCGTAGGGGCCCAAGAGACCCAGTACTTC	CASSVTSVGAQETQYF